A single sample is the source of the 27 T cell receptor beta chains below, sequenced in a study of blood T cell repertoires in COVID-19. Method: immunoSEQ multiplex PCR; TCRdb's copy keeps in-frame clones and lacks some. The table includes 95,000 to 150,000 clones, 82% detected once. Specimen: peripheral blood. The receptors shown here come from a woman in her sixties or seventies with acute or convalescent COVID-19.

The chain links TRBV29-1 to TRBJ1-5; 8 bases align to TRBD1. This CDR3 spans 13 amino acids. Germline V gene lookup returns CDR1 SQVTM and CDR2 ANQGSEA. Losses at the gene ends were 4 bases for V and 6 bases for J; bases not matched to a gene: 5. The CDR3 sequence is CSVGGQGGQPQHF. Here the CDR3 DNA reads TGCAGCGTTGGTGGACAGGGTGGTCAGCCCCAGCATTTT.

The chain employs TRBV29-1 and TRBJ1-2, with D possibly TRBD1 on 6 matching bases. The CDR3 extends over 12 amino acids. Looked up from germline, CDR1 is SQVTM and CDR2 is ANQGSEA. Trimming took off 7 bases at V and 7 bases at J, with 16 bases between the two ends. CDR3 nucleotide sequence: TGCAGCGCCAAACAGGGATCGGGTGGCTACACCTTC. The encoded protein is CSAKQGSGGYTF. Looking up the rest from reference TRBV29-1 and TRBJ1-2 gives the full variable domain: SAVISQKPSRDICQRGTSLTIQCQVDSQVTMMFWYRQQPGQSLTLIATANQGSEATYESGFVIDKFPISRPNLTFSTLTVSNMSPEDSSIYLCSAKQGSGGYTFGSGTRLTVV.

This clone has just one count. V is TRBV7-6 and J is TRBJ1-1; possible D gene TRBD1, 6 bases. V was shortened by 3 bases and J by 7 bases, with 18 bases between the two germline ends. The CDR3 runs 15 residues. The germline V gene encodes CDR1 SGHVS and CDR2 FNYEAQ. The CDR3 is CASSFISGRGVEAFF. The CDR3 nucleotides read TGTGCCAGCAGCTTCATCTCCGGCAGGGGAGTTGAAGCTTTCTTT. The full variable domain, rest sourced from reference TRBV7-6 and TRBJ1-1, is GAGVSQSPRYKVTKRGQDVALRCDPISGHVSLYWYRQALGQGPEFLTYFNYEAQQDKSGLPNDRFSAERPEGSISTLTIQRTEQRDSAMYRCASSFISGRGVEAFFGQGTRLTVV.

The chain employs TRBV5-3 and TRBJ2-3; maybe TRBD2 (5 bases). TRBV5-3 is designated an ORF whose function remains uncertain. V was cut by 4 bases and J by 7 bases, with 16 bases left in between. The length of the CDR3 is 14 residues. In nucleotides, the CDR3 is TGTGCCAGAAGCGCGCCCCCCCGGGATTATACGCAGTATTTT. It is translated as CARSAPPRDYTQYF.

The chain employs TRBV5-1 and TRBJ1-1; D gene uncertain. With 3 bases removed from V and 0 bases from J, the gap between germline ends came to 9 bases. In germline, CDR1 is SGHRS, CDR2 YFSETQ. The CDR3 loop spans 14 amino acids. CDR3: CASSSQTMNTEAFF. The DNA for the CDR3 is TGCGCCAGCAGCTCCCAGACTATGAACACTGAAGCTTTCTTT.

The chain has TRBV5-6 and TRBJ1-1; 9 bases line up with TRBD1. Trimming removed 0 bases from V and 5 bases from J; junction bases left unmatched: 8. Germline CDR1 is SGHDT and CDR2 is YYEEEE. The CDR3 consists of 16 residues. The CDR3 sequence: CASSLVQNRGRTEAFF. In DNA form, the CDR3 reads TGTGCCAGCAGCTTGGTCCAAAACAGGGGGCGTACTGAAGCTTTCTTT. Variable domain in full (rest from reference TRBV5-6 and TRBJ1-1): DAGVTQSPTHLIKTRGQQVTLRCSPKSGHDTVSWYQQALGQGPQFIFQYYEEEERQRGNFPDRFSGHQFPNYSSELNVNALLLGDSALYLCASSLVQNRGRTEAFFGQGTRLTVV.

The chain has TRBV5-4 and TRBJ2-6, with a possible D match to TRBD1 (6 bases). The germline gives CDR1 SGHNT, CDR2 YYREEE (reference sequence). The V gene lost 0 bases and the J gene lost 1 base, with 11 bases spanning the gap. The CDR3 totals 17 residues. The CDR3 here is CASSLASTGSGANVLTF. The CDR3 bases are TGTGCCAGCAGCTTGGCCTCCACAGGGTCTGGGGCCAACGTCCTGACTTTC.

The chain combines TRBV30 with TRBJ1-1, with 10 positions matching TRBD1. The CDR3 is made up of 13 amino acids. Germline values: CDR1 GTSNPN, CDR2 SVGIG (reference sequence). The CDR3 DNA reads TGTAGGGGGGACAGGGGACAGAACACTGAAGCTTTCTTT. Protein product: CRGDRGQNTEAFF.

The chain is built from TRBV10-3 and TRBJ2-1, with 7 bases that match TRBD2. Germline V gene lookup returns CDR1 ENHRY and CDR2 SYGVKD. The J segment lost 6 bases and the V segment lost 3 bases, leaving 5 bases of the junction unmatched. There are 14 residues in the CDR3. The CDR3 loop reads CAISERGERNEQFF. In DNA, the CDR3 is TGTGCCATCAGTGAACGGGGGGAGCGCAATGAGCAGTTCTTC.

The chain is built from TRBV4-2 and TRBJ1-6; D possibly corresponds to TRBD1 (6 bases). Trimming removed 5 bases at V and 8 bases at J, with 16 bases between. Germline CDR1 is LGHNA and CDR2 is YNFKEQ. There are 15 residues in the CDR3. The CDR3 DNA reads TGTGCCAGCAGCGCGGGGGGGGGCGGTGATTCACCCCTCCACTTT. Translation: CASSAGGGGDSPLHF.

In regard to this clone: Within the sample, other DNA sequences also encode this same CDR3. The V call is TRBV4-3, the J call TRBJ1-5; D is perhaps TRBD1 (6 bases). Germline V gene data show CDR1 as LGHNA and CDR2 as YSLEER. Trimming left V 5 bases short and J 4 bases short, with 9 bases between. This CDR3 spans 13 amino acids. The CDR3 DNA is TGCGCCAGCAGCTACGGACAGAATCAGCCCCAGCATTTT. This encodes CASSYGQNQPQHF.

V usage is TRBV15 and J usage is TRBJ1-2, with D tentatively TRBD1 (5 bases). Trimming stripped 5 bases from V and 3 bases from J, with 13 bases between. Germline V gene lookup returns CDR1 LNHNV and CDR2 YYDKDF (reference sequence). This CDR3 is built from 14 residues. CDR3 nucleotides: TGTGCCACCAGCGCCCGACAGACCTACTATGGCTACACCTTC. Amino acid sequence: CATSARQTYYGYTF.

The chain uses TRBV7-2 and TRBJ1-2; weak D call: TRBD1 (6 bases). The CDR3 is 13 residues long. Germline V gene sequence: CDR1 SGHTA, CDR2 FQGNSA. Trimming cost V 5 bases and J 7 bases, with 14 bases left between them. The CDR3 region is CASSGTRIGGYTF. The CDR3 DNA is TGTGCCAGCAGCGGGACACGGATCGGTGGCTACACCTTC.

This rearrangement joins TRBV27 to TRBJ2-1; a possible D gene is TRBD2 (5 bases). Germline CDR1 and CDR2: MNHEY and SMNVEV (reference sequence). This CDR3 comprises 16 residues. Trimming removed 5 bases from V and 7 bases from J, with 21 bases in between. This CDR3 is CASSPTGSPGRNEQFF. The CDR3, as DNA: TGTGCCAGCAGTCCCACGGGGAGTCCCGGTCGAAATGAGCAGTTCTTC.

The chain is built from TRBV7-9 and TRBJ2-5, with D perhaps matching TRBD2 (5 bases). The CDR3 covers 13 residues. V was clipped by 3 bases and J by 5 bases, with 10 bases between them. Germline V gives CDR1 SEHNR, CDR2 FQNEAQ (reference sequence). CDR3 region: CASSFSRGETQYF. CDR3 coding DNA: TGTGCCAGCAGCTTCAGCAGAGGGGAGACCCAGTACTTC.

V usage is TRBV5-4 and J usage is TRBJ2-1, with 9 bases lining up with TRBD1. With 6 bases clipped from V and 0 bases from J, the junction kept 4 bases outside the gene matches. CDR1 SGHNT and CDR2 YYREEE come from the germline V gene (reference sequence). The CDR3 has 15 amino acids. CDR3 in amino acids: CASKTDRGSYNEQFF. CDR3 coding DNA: TGTGCCAGCAAAACGGACAGGGGCTCCTACAATGAGCAGTTCTTC.

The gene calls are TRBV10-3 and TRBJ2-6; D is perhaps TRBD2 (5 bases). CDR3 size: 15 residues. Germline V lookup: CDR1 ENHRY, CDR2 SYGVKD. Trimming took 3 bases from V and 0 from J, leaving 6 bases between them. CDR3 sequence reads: CAISDEGSGANVLTF. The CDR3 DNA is TGTGCCATCAGTGATGAGGGCTCTGGGGCCAACGTCCTGACTTTC.

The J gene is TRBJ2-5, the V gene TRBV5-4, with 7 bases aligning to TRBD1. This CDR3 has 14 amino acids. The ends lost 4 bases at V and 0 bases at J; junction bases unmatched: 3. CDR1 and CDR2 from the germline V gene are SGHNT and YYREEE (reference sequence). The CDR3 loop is CASSMGTDQETQYF. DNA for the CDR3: TGTGCCAGCAGCATGGGGACAGACCAAGAGACCCAGTACTTC.

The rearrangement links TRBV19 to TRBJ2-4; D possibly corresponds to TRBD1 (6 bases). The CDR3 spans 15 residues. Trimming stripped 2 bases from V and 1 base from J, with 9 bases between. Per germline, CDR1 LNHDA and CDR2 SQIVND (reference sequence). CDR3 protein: CASSITQGAKNIQYF. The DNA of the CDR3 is TGTGCCAGTAGTATAACCCAGGGGGCCAAAAACATTCAGTACTTC.

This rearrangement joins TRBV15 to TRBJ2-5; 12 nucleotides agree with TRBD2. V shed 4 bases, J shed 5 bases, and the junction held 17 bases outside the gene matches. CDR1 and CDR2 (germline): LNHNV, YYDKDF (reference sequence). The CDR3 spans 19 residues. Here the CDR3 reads CATSTPNAGLAGSRETQYF. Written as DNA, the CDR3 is TGTGCCACCAGCACCCCCAACGCTGGACTAGCGGGGAGTCGGGAGACCCAGTACTTC.

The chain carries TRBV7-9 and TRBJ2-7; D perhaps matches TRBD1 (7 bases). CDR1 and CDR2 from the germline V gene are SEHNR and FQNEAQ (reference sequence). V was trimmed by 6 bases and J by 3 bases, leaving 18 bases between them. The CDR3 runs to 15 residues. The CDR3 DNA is TGTGCCAGCAGAGATGCGGGACAGACCCACTACGAGCAGTACTTC. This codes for CASRDAGQTHYEQYF. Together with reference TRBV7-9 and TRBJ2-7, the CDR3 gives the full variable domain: DTGVSQNPRHKITKRGQNVTFRCDPISEHNRLYWYRQTLGQGPEFLTYFQNEAQLEKSRLLSDRFSAERPKGSFSTLEIQRTEQGDSAMYLCASRDAGQTHYEQYFGPGTRLTVT.

The CDR3 DNA reads as TGTGCCAGCTCATCCCAGGGGGCGAGTATAGAAGCTTTCTTT. It is translated as CASSSQGASIEAFF. This chain joins TRBV18 and TRBJ1-1; 8 positions agree with TRBD1. Germline V gene lookup returns CDR1 KGHSH and CDR2 LQKENI. After removal of 5 bases from V and 8 bases from J, the junction contained 10 bases not matched to a gene. The CDR3 length is 14 residues.

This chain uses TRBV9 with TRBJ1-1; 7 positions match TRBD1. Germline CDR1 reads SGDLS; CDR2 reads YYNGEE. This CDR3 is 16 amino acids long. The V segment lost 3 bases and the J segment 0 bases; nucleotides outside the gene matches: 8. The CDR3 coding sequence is TGTGCCAGCAGCGCTTTTGCCGGGACAGTGAACACTGAAGCTTTCTTT. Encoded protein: CASSAFAGTVNTEAFF.

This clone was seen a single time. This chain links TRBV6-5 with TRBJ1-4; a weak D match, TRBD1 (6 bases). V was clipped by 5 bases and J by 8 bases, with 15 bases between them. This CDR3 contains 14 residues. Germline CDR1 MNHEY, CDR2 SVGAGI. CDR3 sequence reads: CASSTADSNEKLFF. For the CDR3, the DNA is TGTGCCAGCAGTACCGCGGACAGCAACGAAAAACTGTTTTTT.

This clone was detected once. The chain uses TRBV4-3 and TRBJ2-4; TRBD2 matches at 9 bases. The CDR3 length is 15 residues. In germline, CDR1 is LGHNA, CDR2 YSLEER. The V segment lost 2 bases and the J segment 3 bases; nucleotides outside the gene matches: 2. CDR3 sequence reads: CASSQTSGLKNIQYF. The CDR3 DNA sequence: TGCGCCAGCAGCCAAACTAGCGGGCTCAAAAACATTCAGTACTTC.

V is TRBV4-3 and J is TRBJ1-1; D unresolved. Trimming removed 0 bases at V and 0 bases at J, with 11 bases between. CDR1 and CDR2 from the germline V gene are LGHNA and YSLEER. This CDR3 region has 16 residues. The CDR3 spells CASSQDFTSVNTEAFF. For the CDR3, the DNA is TGCGCCAGCAGCCAAGATTTTACTTCGGTGAACACTGAAGCTTTCTTT.

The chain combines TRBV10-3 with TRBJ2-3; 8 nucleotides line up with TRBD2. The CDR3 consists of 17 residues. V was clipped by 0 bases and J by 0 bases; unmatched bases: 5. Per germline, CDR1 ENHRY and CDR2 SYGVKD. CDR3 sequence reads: CAISESPSGSSTDTQYF. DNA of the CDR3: TGTGCCATCAGTGAGTCGCCCAGCGGGAGCAGCACAGATACGCAGTATTTT.